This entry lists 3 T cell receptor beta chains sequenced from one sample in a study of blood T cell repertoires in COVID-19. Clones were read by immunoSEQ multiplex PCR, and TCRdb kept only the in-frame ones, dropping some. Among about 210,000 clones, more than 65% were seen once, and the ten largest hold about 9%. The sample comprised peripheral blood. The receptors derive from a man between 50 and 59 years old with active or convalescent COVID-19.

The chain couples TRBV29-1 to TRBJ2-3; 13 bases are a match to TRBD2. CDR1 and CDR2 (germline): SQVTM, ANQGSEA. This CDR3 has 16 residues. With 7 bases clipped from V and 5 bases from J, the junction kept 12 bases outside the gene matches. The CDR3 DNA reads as TGCAGCGGTCGAGGGACTAGCGGGGCCCCGGTAGATACGCAGTATTTT. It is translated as CSGRGTSGAPVDTQYF.

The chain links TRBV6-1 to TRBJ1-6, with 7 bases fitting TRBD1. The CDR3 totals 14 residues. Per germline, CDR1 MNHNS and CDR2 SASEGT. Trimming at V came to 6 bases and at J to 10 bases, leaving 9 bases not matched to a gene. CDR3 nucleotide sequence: TGTGCCAGCAGATCCGGACAGGCAGGGTCACCCCTCCACTTT. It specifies CASRSGQAGSPLHF.

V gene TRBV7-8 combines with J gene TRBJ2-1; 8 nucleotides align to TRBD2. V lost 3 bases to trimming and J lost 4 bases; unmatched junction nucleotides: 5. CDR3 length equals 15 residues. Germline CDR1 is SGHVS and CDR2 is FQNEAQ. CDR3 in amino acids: CASSFTGGGYNEQFF. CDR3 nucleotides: TGTGCCAGCAGCTTTACGGGAGGGGGATACAATGAGCAGTTCTTC.